The sample holds many counts of the clone carrying this T cell receptor (beta chain). Its antigen is still unknown. Amplification of TCR beta CDR3 regions was performed using RNA transcripts as template. First-round RT-PCR with HTBI primers amplified the TCR CDR3 region. TCRdb fed the multiplex PCR reads into MiXCR, producing one record per CDR3 protein. The table has roughly 500,000 distinct CDR3 sequences, under 60% seen once. The record originates from a study of T cells in Graves' hyperthyroidism and ophthalmopathy. Study-level findings and limits: The model forecast ophthalmopathy, anticipating it by a median around 6.5 months before onset. A model of 13 V-J features distinguished ophthalmopathy from stable hyperthyroidism.

This CDR3 spans 12 amino acids. Germline V CDR1 and CDR2: MNHNS, SASEGT. V was clipped by 2 bases and J by 6 bases, with 6 bases between them. The study excluded patients with uncontrolled infection, other autoimmune disease, pregnancy or lactation. Diagnoses rested on clinical symptoms, serum thyroxine and TRAb, thyroid ultrasound and orbital computed tomography. Sequences were obtained from peripheral blood or thyroid tissue (not recorded which). The sequence derives from an adult woman with Graves' disease, either hyperthyroidism or ophthalmopathy (not recorded which). The J gene is TRBJ2-3, the V gene TRBV6-1, with D unresolved. The CDR3 spells CASSEKVDTQYF. CDR3 in DNA: TGTGCCAGCAGTGAAAAAGTGGATACGCAGTATTTT.